The 25 T cell receptor beta chains listed next were all sequenced from one sample in a study of T cell responses to AZD1222 COVID-19 vaccine. Clones were sequenced by immunoSEQ multiplex PCR, and TCRdb holds only the in-frame ones, with some missing. The repertoire holds over 70,000 clones, 89% seen once, with 9% to 9.5% in the top ten. The specimen was peripheral blood, collected 28 days after the second AZD1222 dose. The receptor set was obtained from an adult who received the AZD1222 COVID-19 vaccine.

This chain joins TRBV7-8 and TRBJ1-2; D may be TRBD1 (6 bases). The CDR3 contains 16 residues. From germline, CDR1 is SGHVS and CDR2 FQNEAQ. V was pared by 5 bases and J by 0 bases, with 16 bases between. In DNA form, the CDR3 reads TGTGCCAGCAGCCGCGGGGGCGGAGTTACTAACTATGGCTACACCTTC. Amino acids: CASSRGGGVTNYGYTF.

V is TRBV4-2 and J is TRBJ1-5; D not certain. The V end lost 1 base, the J end lost 1 base, and 8 bases lay between the germline ends. The length of the CDR3 is 15 residues. Germline V gene sequence: CDR1 LGHNA, CDR2 YNFKEQ. The CDR3, as DNA: TGTGCCAGCAGCCAAGGGGGTCGGAGCAATCAGCCCCAGCATTTT. Translated, it gives CASSQGGRSNQPQHF.

The J gene is TRBJ1-1, the V gene TRBV18; the match to TRBD1 covers 8 bases. From germline, CDR1 is KGHSH and CDR2 LQKENI. The V gene end was trimmed by 6 bases and the J gene end by 1 base; junction bases not matched to a gene: 4. This CDR3 spans 14 amino acids. CDR3 DNA: TGTGCCAGCTCCCGCGGACAGGGGAACACTGAAGCTTTCTTT. Translation: CASSRGQGNTEAFF. The variable domain in full, completed from reference TRBV18 and TRBJ1-1, reads NAGVMQNPRHLVRRRGQEARLRCSPMKGHSHVYWYRQLPEEGLKFMVYLQKENIIDESGMPKERFSAEFPKEGPSILRIQQVVRGDSAAYFCASSRGQGNTEAFFGQGTRLTVV.

This clone appeared once. The chain combines TRBV6-5 with TRBJ2-4; tentative D call: TRBD1 (6 bases). This CDR3 has 15 residues. V was shortened by 7 bases and J by 0 bases, with 13 bases between the two germline ends. The germline V gene has CDR1 MNHEY and CDR2 SVGAGI. CDR3 sequence: CASMPSGEAKNIQYF. In DNA form, the CDR3 reads TGTGCCAGCATGCCTTCAGGGGAAGCCAAAAACATTCAGTACTTC.

The CDR3 loop reads CASKTDPYSNQPQHF. The CDR3 bases are TGTGCCAGCAAGACAGATCCTTATAGCAATCAGCCCCAGCATTTT. This chain links TRBV27 with TRBJ1-5; D is perhaps TRBD1 (5 bases). The V end was cut by 7 bases, the J end by 0 bases, with 13 bases between. The CDR3 totals 15 residues. Germline V gene sequence: CDR1 MNHEY, CDR2 SMNVEV (reference sequence).

The rearrangement uses TRBV3-1 (or the pseudogene TRBV3-2) and TRBJ2-6; no clear D gene. Trimming shortened V by 5 bases and J by 12 bases, and 11 bases separated the two germline ends. Germline CDR1 reads LGHDT; CDR2 reads YNNKEL (reference sequence). The CDR3 has 12 amino acids. CDR3 region: CASSGVDGVLTF. CDR3 in DNA: TGTGCCAGCAGCGGAGTCGACGGCGTCCTGACTTTC.

The V call is TRBV6-5, the J call TRBJ2-3; maybe TRBD1 (5 bases). There are 16 residues in the CDR3. The germline V gene has CDR1 MNHEY and CDR2 SVGAGI. Trimming removed 2 bases from V and 1 base from J, with 13 bases in between. The CDR3 is CASSYGRTTRTDTQYF. CDR3 bases: TGTGCCAGCAGTTACGGACGGACAACTCGCACAGATACGCAGTATTTT.

This clone turned up a few times. This chain joins TRBV6-2 or TRBV6-3 and TRBJ2-7; 7 nucleotides agree with TRBD1. This CDR3 region has 16 residues. In germline, CDR1 is MNHEY, CDR2 SVGEGT. Unmatched junction bases numbered 10, after V lost 3 bases and J lost 2 bases. Here the CDR3 reads CASSYLGATGAYEQYF. For the CDR3, the DNA is TGTGCCAGCAGTTATTTGGGGGCCACAGGGGCCTACGAGCAGTACTTC.

The table lists this clone with a few counts. This sequence joins TRBV5-1 and TRBJ1-2, with TRBD1 matching over 11 bases. CDR3 length: 14 residues. The germline V gene encodes CDR1 SGHRS and CDR2 YFSETQ. V shed 4 bases, J shed 5 bases, and the junction held 4 bases outside the gene matches. This chain's CDR3 is CASSRTGGAYGYTF. Here the CDR3 DNA reads TGCGCCAGCAGCCGGACAGGGGGCGCTTATGGCTACACCTTC.

The chain combines TRBV19 with TRBJ2-2, with 12 bases aligning to TRBD2. CDR1 is LNHDA, CDR2 SQIVND, per germline (reference sequence). V gave up 1 base and J gave up 5 bases; unmatched junction bases: 8. The CDR3 runs to 18 residues. The CDR3 DNA follows: TGTGCCAGTAGTATAGGCTGGACTAGCGGGATTCGGACCGGGGAGCTGTTTTTT. Its protein product is CASSIGWTSGIRTGELFF.

CDR3 nucleotides: TGTGCCAGCAGTTACTCAGGAGTTCAGGGGCAGCCCCAGCATTTT. Translating it yields CASSYSGVQGQPQHF. The chain employs TRBV6-5 and TRBJ1-5, with D perhaps TRBD1 (6 bases). The germline V gene encodes CDR1 MNHEY and CDR2 SVGAGI. The CDR3 is 15 amino acids. The ends were cut back, 0 bases at V and 7 bases at J, with 13 bases in the middle.

The rearrangement uses TRBV9 and TRBJ2-5; 8 bases agree with TRBD2. V dropped 9 bases and J dropped 4; count of bases not matched to a gene: 11. CDR3 size: 14 residues. The V gene's germline CDR1 is SGDLS and CDR2 YYNGEE. CDR3 sequence reads: CANSLSGVGETQYF. The DNA for the CDR3 is TGTGCCAATTCCCTTAGCGGGGTAGGAGAGACCCAGTACTTC.

The chain joins TRBV5-6 to TRBJ1-2; D might be TRBD1 (6 bases). The germline gives CDR1 SGHDT, CDR2 YYEEEE. The ends were cut back, 4 bases at V and 8 bases at J, with 18 bases in the middle. The CDR3 runs 14 residues. The CDR3 nucleotides read TGTGCCAGCAGCGCGATCACAGGGCCGTACGGCTACACCTTC. This gives the protein CASSAITGPYGYTF. Looking up the rest from reference TRBV5-6 and TRBJ1-2 gives the full variable domain: DAGVTQSPTHLIKTRGQQVTLRCSPKSGHDTVSWYQQALGQGPQFIFQYYEEEERQRGNFPDRFSGHQFPNYSSELNVNALLLGDSALYLCASSAITGPYGYTFGSGTRLTVV.

The chain recombines TRBV4-2 with TRBJ1-4; D possibly corresponds to TRBD1 (6 bases). The CDR3 totals 16 residues. Trimming removed 4 bases from V and 3 bases from J, with 15 bases in between. Germline assignment: CDR1 LGHNA and CDR2 YNFKEQ. DNA for the CDR3: TGTGCCAGCAGCCTCCCGGGAGGGGGACCTAATGAAAAACTGTTTTTT. Translated, it gives CASSLPGGGPNEKLFF.

The chain links TRBV9 to TRBJ2-3; D possibly corresponds to TRBD2 (5 bases). The germline V gene has CDR1 SGDLS and CDR2 YYNGEE. This CDR3 has 12 residues. V gave up 1 base and J gave up 6 bases, with 6 bases separating them. The CDR3 region has the DNA TGTGCCAGCAGCGTACTAGCCGATACGCAGTATTTT. Protein sequence: CASSVLADTQYF. Full variable domain (rest looked up from reference TRBV9 and TRBJ2-3): DSGVTQTPKHLITATGQRVTLRCSPRSGDLSVYWYQQSLDQGLQFLIQYYNGEERAKGNILERFSAQQFPDLHSELNLSSLELGDSALYFCASSVLADTQYFGPGTRLTVL.

V and J are TRBV5-1 and TRBJ2-7, with 7 nucleotides matching TRBD1. The germline V gene encodes CDR1 SGHRS and CDR2 YFSETQ. This CDR3 contains 13 residues. Germline trimming cut 5 bases from V and 4 bases from J; bases unmatched to any gene: 6. As DNA, the CDR3 is TGCGCCAGCAGTCCCGGGACAGCATACGAGCAGTACTTC. Translated, it gives CASSPGTAYEQYF. The full variable domain, in which reference TRBV5-1 and TRBJ2-7 provide the parts outside the CDR3, is KAGVTQTPRYLIKTRGQQVTLSCSPISGHRSVSWYQQTPGQGLQFLFEYFSETQRNKGNFPGRFSGRQFSNSRSEMNVSTLELGDSALYLCASSPGTAYEQYFGPGTRLTVT.

The V and J genes are TRBV28 and TRBJ1-1; no reliable D call. CDR1 is MDHEN and CDR2 is SYDVKM in the germline V gene. V was cut by 2 bases and J by 3 bases, with 10 bases left in between. This CDR3 region has 14 residues. CDR3 in amino acids: CASSLVGGYTEAFF. Written as DNA, the CDR3 is TGTGCCAGCAGTTTAGTGGGAGGGTACACTGAAGCTTTCTTT.

The J gene is TRBJ1-2, the V gene TRBV5-1; 8 bases align to TRBD1. Germline CDR1 is SGHRS and CDR2 is YFSETQ. Trimming took 2 bases from V and 7 from J; bases not matched to a gene: 4. The CDR3 contains 13 residues. Here the CDR3 reads CASSFGTGLGYTF. Here the CDR3 DNA reads TGCGCCAGCAGCTTTGGGACAGGTCTTGGCTACACCTTC. Full variable domain (rest looked up from reference TRBV5-1 and TRBJ1-2): KAGVTQTPRYLIKTRGQQVTLSCSPISGHRSVSWYQQTPGQGLQFLFEYFSETQRNKGNFPGRFSGRQFSNSRSEMNVSTLELGDSALYLCASSFGTGLGYTFGSGTRLTVV.

V is TRBV18 and J is TRBJ2-3; TRBD1 matches at 9 bases. V dropped 4 bases and J dropped 2; count of bases not matched to a gene: 7. Germline CDR1 and CDR2: KGHSH and LQKENI. The CDR3 runs 16 residues. CDR3 bases: TGTGCCAGCTCACAACCCGGGACAGGGCACACAGATACGCAGTATTTT. Its translation: CASSQPGTGHTDTQYF.

This clone was counted only a few times. The CDR3 nucleotides read TGTGCCACCCCTCCCGGGACACCGAACACCGGGGAGCTGTTTTTT. This gives the protein CATPPGTPNTGELFF. This rearrangement joins TRBV19 to TRBJ2-2; TRBD1 might be the D (6 bases). This CDR3 spans 15 amino acids. In germline, CDR1 is LNHDA, CDR2 SQIVND (reference sequence). Trimming left V 10 bases short and J 0 bases short, with 15 bases between.

V and J are TRBV30 and TRBJ1-1; TRBD1 matches 9 bases. This CDR3 contains 13 residues. Germline loops: CDR1 GTSNPN, CDR2 SVGIG (reference sequence). J was trimmed by 3 bases and V by 7 bases; bases with no gene match: 6. The CDR3 spells CALQTGGDTEAFF. CDR3 in DNA: TGTGCCTTGCAGACAGGGGGGGACACTGAAGCTTTCTTT.

The chain carries TRBV11-3 and TRBJ2-2; 11 bases are shared with TRBD2. Germline CDR1 SGHNT, CDR2 YENEEA. This CDR3 comprises 17 residues. V dropped 3 bases and J dropped 5; count of bases not matched to a gene: 8. The DNA for the CDR3 is TGTGCCAGCAGCTTTCTAGCGGGAGGTTTCATGACCGGGGAGCTGTTTTTT. This codes for CASSFLAGGFMTGELFF.

The rearrangement joins TRBV6-5 to TRBJ1-1, with 7 bases aligning to TRBD1. The CDR3 consists of 13 residues. Unmatched junction bases numbered 4, after V lost 7 bases and J lost 2 bases. Germline V gene data show CDR1 as MNHEY and CDR2 as SVGAGI. The CDR3 region has the DNA TGTGCCAGCAACAGGGGCGCAAACACTGAAGCTTTCTTT. It codes for CASNRGANTEAFF.

The gene calls are TRBV28 and TRBJ1-1, with D hard to call. This CDR3 spans 13 amino acids. The ends were cut back, 6 bases at V and 3 bases at J, with 11 bases in the middle. Per germline, CDR1 MDHEN and CDR2 SYDVKM. CDR3 sequence (DNA): TGTGCCAGCAGCGGCGGAAGCGACACTGAAGCTTTCTTT. As protein: CASSGGSDTEAFF. Combining the CDR3 with reference TRBV28 and TRBJ1-1 gives the whole variable domain DVKVTQSSRYLVKRTGEKVFLECVQDMDHENMFWYRQDPGLGLRLIYFSYDVKMKEKGDIPEGYSVSREKKERFSLILESASTNQTSMYLCASSGGSDTEAFFGQGTRLTVV.

The rearrangement joins TRBV7-2 to TRBJ1-2; 10 bases align to TRBD1. CDR1 is SGHTA, CDR2 FQGNSA, per germline. This CDR3 has 16 amino acids. V trimming: 1 base; J trimming: 3 bases; junction bases outside the gene matches: 5. In DNA, the CDR3 is TGTGCCAGCAGCTTAGGACCGACAGGGGGCTACTATGGCTACACCTTC. Its protein is CASSLGPTGGYYGYTF.